A single T cell receptor (beta chain) is shown here with its context. Its antigen is not identified. The sample originates from a study of cytomegalovirus exposure and HLA in healthy donors. Study findings and constraints: Data from an earlier analysis indicated that most TCR beta V segments were productive either about 90% or about 30% of the time. The study dropped some indistinguishable V segments, TRBV6-2 and TRBV6-3 among them.

Nominal health characterized the donors when sampled, though unrecorded immune exposures were likely. The PCR used 60 Vbeta and 13 Jbeta primers. Sequenced by immunoSEQ multiplex PCR; TCRdb stores in-frame clones only, minus some. The repertoire holds about 76,000 clones, with around 80% as singletons. Per germline, CDR1 LNHNV and CDR2 YYDKDF (reference sequence). The CDR3 consists of 18 residues. Losses at the gene ends were 1 base for V and 7 bases for J; bases not matched to a gene: 17. This receptor was identified in a man aged 25-45 years in good health and CMV-seronegative. V usage is TRBV15 and J usage is TRBJ2-5, with 8 positions matching TRBD2. Source material: PBMCs. CDR3 in DNA: TGTGCCACCAGCAGAGCGGGGGGACGGGTGACGGGAGGGGTGACCCAGTACTTC. It encodes CATSRAGGRVTGGVTQYF.